This entry features one T cell receptor (beta chain) sequence. Its antigen is still unknown. The CDR3 extends over 16 amino acids. Germline V gives CDR1 LNHNV, CDR2 YYDKDF (reference sequence). The trim removed 3 bases at V and 2 bases at J, leaving 7 bases unmatched. The data originate from a study of shared clonotypes between healthy human individuals. Whole-study results and caveats: Larger richness was generally estimated for naive than memory subsets.

The sorted-subset replicate PCRs were given roughly 200 ng DNA, which is about 30,000 T cell genomes. The protocol was immunoSEQ multiplex PCR, while the TCRdb copy is restricted to in-frame clones and leaves out a portion. This sample has 2 million or so clones, with 85% to 95% found just once. Sequenced material: naive CD4+ T cells sorted from blood. The subset was: CD45RA+ positively selected. This clonotype was sampled from a young man in good health. The chain couples TRBV15 to TRBJ2-3; 8 bases are a match to TRBD2. The chain's CDR3 is CATSSLGRGDTDTQYF. CDR3 in DNA: TGTGCCACCAGCAGCTTGGGGCGGGGGGACACAGATACGCAGTATTTT. Together with reference TRBV15 and TRBJ2-3, the CDR3 gives the full variable domain: DAMVIQNPRYQVTQFGKPVTLSCSQTLNHNVMYWYQQKSSQAPKLLFHYYDKDFNNEADTPDNFQSRRPNTSFCFLDIRSPGLGDTAMYLCATSSLGRGDTDTQYFGPGTRLTVL.